These 19 T cell receptor beta chains were all obtained from the same sample, sequenced in a study of T cell responses to AZD1222 COVID-19 vaccine. The protocol was immunoSEQ multiplex PCR, while the TCRdb copy is restricted to in-frame clones and leaves out a portion. This table has about 180,000 clones, roughly nine tenths appearing once. The starting material was peripheral blood, obtained on day 0 of AZD1222 vaccination. These TCRs come from an adult in good health.

The chain employs TRBV7-8 and TRBJ1-6, with 7 bases identical to TRBD1. CDR1 and CDR2 (germline): SGHVS, FQNEAQ. The CDR3 contains 15 residues. Trimming cost V 4 bases and J 7 bases; bases outside gene matches: 7. The CDR3 here is CASSSGQMENSPLHF. CDR3 nucleotide sequence: TGTGCCAGCAGCTCGGGACAGATGGAGAATTCACCCCTCCACTTT.

The V gene is TRBV3-1 (or the pseudogene TRBV3-2), the J gene TRBJ2-5, with 9 bases lining up with TRBD2. The CDR3 totals 15 residues. Germline trimming cut 1 base from V and 4 bases from J; bases unmatched to any gene: 4. The germline V gene has CDR1 LGHDT and CDR2 YNNKEL (reference sequence). In nucleotides, the CDR3 is TGTGCCAGCAGCCAAGCCGGCGGGGGGGGAGAGACCCAGTACTTC. Translated: CASSQAGGGGETQYF.

The chain links TRBV2 to TRBJ1-6; D remains ambiguous. Germline CDR1 reads SNHLY; CDR2 reads FYNNEI. Trimming removed 8 bases at V and 0 bases at J, with 5 bases between. This CDR3 is built from 13 residues. The CDR3 protein is CASQSSYNSPLHF. The CDR3 region has the DNA TGTGCCAGCCAGAGCTCCTATAATTCACCCCTCCACTTT.

This chain links TRBV11-2 with TRBJ2-7; D gene ambiguous. Germline V CDR1 and CDR2: SGHAT, FQNNGV. With 3 bases removed from V and 4 bases from J, the gap between germline ends came to 7 bases. The CDR3 is made up of 12 amino acids. CDR3 protein: CASSFGGYEQYF. CDR3 DNA: TGTGCCAGCAGCTTTGGTGGGTACGAGCAGTACTTC.

The chain recombines TRBV6-5 with TRBJ1-2; the D is unclear. The length of the CDR3 is 12 residues. Germline assignment: CDR1 MNHEY and CDR2 SVGAGI. V was cut by 9 bases and J by 4 bases, with 12 bases left in between. The DNA of the CDR3 is TGTGCCAGTCTACCGGGCGGCTATGGCTACACCTTC. Translating it yields CASLPGGYGYTF.

The rearrangement links TRBV11-2 to TRBJ2-7; tentatively, D is TRBD1 (6 bases). V was cut by 5 bases and J by 1 base, with 12 bases left in between. CDR3 length: 14 residues. Looked up from germline, CDR1 is SGHAT and CDR2 is FQNNGV. CDR3 sequence reads: CASSLGGISYEQYF. The CDR3, as DNA: TGTGCCAGCAGCCTAGGGGGTATTTCCTACGAGCAGTACTTC.

The V gene is TRBV7-6, the J gene TRBJ1-6; D is uncertain. The CDR3 is 15 amino acids. CDR1 is SGHVS and CDR2 is FNYEAQ in the germline V gene. The germline V and J ends were trimmed by 2 bases and 10 bases, with 15 bases remaining between them. The CDR3 spells CASSLPVPPWSPLHF. The CDR3 DNA is TGTGCCAGCAGCTTACCGGTCCCCCCCTGGTCACCCCTCCACTTT. Based on the CDR3 plus reference TRBV7-6 and TRBJ1-6, the full variable domain is GAGVSQSPRYKVTKRGQDVALRCDPISGHVSLYWYRQALGQGPEFLTYFNYEAQQDKSGLPNDRFSAERPEGSISTLTIQRTEQRDSAMYRCASSLPVPPWSPLHFGNGTRLTVT.

The rearrangement joins TRBV28 to TRBJ2-2; 10 bases line up with TRBD2. This CDR3 has 16 residues. The junction had 8 bases not matched to a gene; V was cut back by 4 bases and J by 6 bases. Germline V gene sequence: CDR1 MDHEN, CDR2 SYDVKM. CDR3 in amino acids: CASSSHSGGKAGELFF. The CDR3 DNA sequence: TGTGCCAGCAGTTCCCATAGCGGGGGGAAGGCCGGGGAGCTGTTTTTT.

This clone was recorded only once. The gene calls are TRBV6-5 and TRBJ1-4; D remains unclear. Per the germline V gene, CDR1 is MNHEY and CDR2 is SVGAGI. Trimming left V 7 bases short and J 4 bases short, with 13 bases between. The length of the CDR3 is 14 residues. CDR3 amino acids: CASKGHGHNEKLFF. The CDR3 DNA is TGTGCCAGCAAAGGTCACGGCCATAATGAAAAACTGTTTTTT.

The gene calls are TRBV12-3 or TRBV12-4 and TRBJ1-3, with D possibly being TRBD1 (5 bases). V lost 6 bases, J lost 9 bases, and 12 bases lay in between. This CDR3 is built from 12 residues. CDR3 loop: CASRQGVGTIYF. CDR3 nucleotides: TGTGCCAGCAGGCAGGGAGTCGGCACCATATATTTT.

The V and J genes are TRBV7-9 and TRBJ2-2, with D maybe TRBD1 (5 bases). The CDR3 runs 15 residues. The V and J ends lost 5 bases and 4 bases respectively, with 14 bases between them. CDR1 and CDR2 (germline): SEHNR, FQNEAQ (reference sequence). This CDR3 reads CASSPRAPFTGELFF. The CDR3, as DNA: TGTGCCAGCAGCCCCAGGGCTCCATTCACCGGGGAGCTGTTTTTT.

This chain links TRBV19 with TRBJ1-1, with unresolved D. Germline lookup yields CDR1 LNHDA and CDR2 SQIVND (reference sequence). The CDR3 has 16 residues. Trimming stripped 3 bases from V and 1 base from J, with 15 bases between. The CDR3 here is CASSISPGRKNTEAFF. CDR3 DNA sequence: TGTGCCAGTAGTATCAGTCCCGGGCGGAAGAACACTGAAGCTTTCTTT.

The CDR3 region has the DNA TGTGCCAGCAGTCGGCCGGGGGTGAACGCAGATACGCAGTATTTT. It yields the protein CASSRPGVNADTQYF. The rearrangement joins TRBV6-2 or TRBV6-3 to TRBJ2-3, with D possibly being TRBD2 (6 bases). Trimming left V 5 bases short and J 4 bases short, with 16 bases between. The CDR3 sequence is 15 residues long. Germline V lookup: CDR1 MNHEY, CDR2 SVGEGT.

The rearrangement joins TRBV30 to TRBJ1-1; 9 bases agree with TRBD1. Per the germline V gene, CDR1 is GTSNPN and CDR2 is SVGIG (reference sequence). The CDR3 has 13 residues. Germline trimming cut 3 bases from V and 5 bases from J; bases unmatched to any gene: 4. Here the CDR3 reads CAWRGTGLTEAFF. The CDR3 region has the DNA TGTGCCTGGAGAGGGACAGGGCTGACTGAAGCTTTCTTT.

The CDR3, as DNA: TGTGCCAGCAGCTTACGGACCGGGGAGCTGTTTTTT. It is translated as CASSLRTGELFF. The V and J genes are TRBV7-9 and TRBJ2-2; no clear D gene. V was cut by 2 bases and J by 5 bases, with 3 bases left in between. This CDR3 is built from 12 residues. Germline V gene sequence: CDR1 SEHNR, CDR2 FQNEAQ (reference sequence).

This clone has only one observation. This chain links TRBV7-2 with TRBJ2-1, with 10 bases that match TRBD1. Per germline, CDR1 SGHTA and CDR2 FQGNSA. The CDR3 is made up of 15 amino acids. With 6 bases clipped from V and 6 bases from J, the junction kept 8 bases outside the gene matches. CDR3 DNA sequence: TGTGCCAGCAGTAGACCGGGACAGGGGATCAATGAGCAGTTCTTC. Its translation: CASSRPGQGINEQFF.

The chain employs TRBV4-2 and TRBJ2-5, with D tentatively TRBD1 or TRBD2 (6 bases each). Germline V CDR1 and CDR2: LGHNA, YNFKEQ. Trimming pared 0 bases from V and 1 base from J, leaving 12 bases between. CDR3 length: 16 amino acids. This CDR3 reads CASSQEGAGPQETQYF. The CDR3 nucleotides are TGTGCCAGCAGCCAAGAGGGGGCGGGGCCCCAAGAGACCCAGTACTTC.

The J gene is TRBJ2-2, the V gene TRBV5-1; 8 bases fit TRBD1. The ends lost 4 bases at V and 0 bases at J; junction bases unmatched: 14. The CDR3 totals 19 residues. Germline V gene lookup returns CDR1 SGHRS and CDR2 YFSETQ. The CDR3 DNA reads as TGCGCCAGCAGCCTCAGTGGGACAGGTCAGATCGCGAACACCGGGGAGCTGTTTTTT. It yields the protein CASSLSGTGQIANTGELFF.

This chain links TRBV30 with TRBJ1-2, with 7 positions matching TRBD1. Germline-derived CDR1 and CDR2 are GTSNPN and SVGIG (reference sequence). With V trimmed by 3 bases and J by 10 bases, 8 bases remained unmatched. This CDR3 has 12 residues. Here the CDR3 reads CAWSPSTGDYTF. CDR3 DNA sequence: TGTGCCTGGAGCCCGAGTACAGGGGACTACACCTTC.